The 22 T cell receptor beta chains below all came from one sample that was sequenced in a study of control samples from healthy donors and cancer patients. This table comes from immunoSEQ multiplex PCR, and its TCRdb copy is limited to in-frame clones, with some not included. The sample holds roughly 40,000 clones; over 80% are singletons and the top ten take about 50%. The specimen was blood. Source of these receptors: a man aged 55 to 69 in good health.

The rearrangement uses TRBV11-3 and TRBJ2-2, with 7 bases fitting TRBD1. The trim removed 4 bases at V and 5 bases at J, leaving 4 bases unmatched. There are 14 residues in the CDR3. Germline V CDR1 and CDR2: SGHNT, YENEEA. The CDR3: CASSYRGGTGELFF. The CDR3 nucleotides are TGTGCCAGCAGCTACAGGGGTGGGACCGGGGAGCTGTTTTTT.

On this clone itself: Mismatch with germline at one junction end may stem from a read error. Other nucleotide sequences from this sample produce the same CDR3. CDR3 protein: CASSLSQGETEAFF. Written as DNA, the CDR3 is TGTGCCAGCAGCTTGAGTCAGGGAGAAACTGAGGCTTTCTTT. The chain recombines TRBV5-6 with TRBJ1-1, with TRBD1 as a possible D gene (5 bases). The CDR3 is 14 amino acids. Germline values: CDR1 SGHDT, CDR2 YYEEEE.

The J gene is TRBJ2-2, the V gene TRBV29-1, with no clear D. The germline V and J ends were trimmed by 0 bases and 8 bases, with 7 bases remaining between them. The CDR3 runs to 12 residues. The germline V gene encodes CDR1 SQVTM and CDR2 ANQGSEA. The CDR3 sequence is CSVEDPHGELFF. CDR3 coding DNA: TGCAGCGTTGAAGATCCTCATGGGGAGCTGTTTTTT.

This clone was counted between two and nine times. The chain joins TRBV7-8 to TRBJ2-7; 10 bases align to TRBD1. Per the germline V gene, CDR1 is SGHVS and CDR2 is FQNEAQ. V dropped 3 bases and J dropped 7; count of bases not matched to a gene: 9. This CDR3 is 15 amino acids long. DNA of the CDR3: TGTGCCAGCAGCTTGGGGGACAGGGGTGTCTGGGAGCAGTACTTC. It specifies CASSLGDRGVWEQYF.

CDR3 sequence: CATVREGLWTEAFF. The CDR3 coding sequence is TGTGCCACGGTCAGGGAGGGCTTATGGACTGAAGCTTTCTTT. This rearrangement joins TRBV25-1 to TRBJ1-1; maybe TRBD1 (5 bases). The germline V gene has CDR1 MGHDK and CDR2 SYGVNS. The V gene lost 10 bases and the J gene lost 5 bases, with 20 bases spanning the gap. The CDR3 consists of 14 residues.

This clone was counted between two and nine times. The chain has TRBV5-4 and TRBJ1-6; D is perhaps TRBD1 (6 bases). The CDR3 sequence is 15 residues long. V lost 3 bases, J lost 7 bases, and 14 bases lay in between. Looked up from germline, CDR1 is SGHNT and CDR2 is YYREEE (reference sequence). CDR3 region: CASSSRTATNSPLHF. The CDR3 DNA follows: TGTGCCAGCAGCTCAAGGACAGCTACGAATTCACCCCTCCACTTT.

This clone showed up just a few times. V usage is TRBV6-2 or TRBV6-3 and J usage is TRBJ2-5; no firm D call. This CDR3 is built from 15 residues. Germline CDR1 is MNHEY and CDR2 is SVGEGT. V dropped 2 bases and J dropped 2 bases, with 12 bases sitting between them. CDR3 sequence reads: CASSYRADFQETQYF. In DNA, the CDR3 is TGTGCCAGCAGTTACAGAGCAGATTTTCAAGAGACCCAGTACTTC.

The chain combines TRBV9 with TRBJ2-4; TRBD1 is a possible D gene (5 bases). In germline, CDR1 is SGDLS, CDR2 YYNGEE. V lost 2 bases to trimming and J lost 7 bases, with 10 bases between them. This CDR3 contains 13 residues. This chain's CDR3 is CASSVDMGNIQYF. For the CDR3, the DNA is TGTGCCAGCAGCGTGGACATGGGCAACATTCAGTACTTC.

The sample holds one count of this clone. The V gene is TRBV7-8, the J gene TRBJ1-5; TRBD1 aligns across 7 bases. Trimming cost V 5 bases and J 3 bases; bases outside gene matches: 7. The CDR3 has 15 amino acids. Germline V gives CDR1 SGHVS, CDR2 FQNEAQ. CDR3 nucleotides: TGTGCCAGCAGCGTCGGGACAGCCAACAATCAGCCCCAGCATTTT. It translates to CASSVGTANNQPQHF.

The chain links TRBV28 to TRBJ1-3; no definite D call. V was trimmed by 3 bases and J by 6 bases, leaving 6 bases between them. This CDR3 comprises 12 residues. The germline gives CDR1 MDHEN, CDR2 SYDVKM. CDR3 coding DNA: TGTGCCAGCAGTTTCGCGAAAAACACCATATATTTT. Encoded protein: CASSFAKNTIYF.

This clone was recorded only once. Here the CDR3 reads CASSQVETATNEKLFF. DNA for the CDR3: TGCGCCAGCAGCCAAGTGGAGACAGCAACTAATGAAAAACTGTTTTTT. J is TRBJ1-4 and V is TRBV4-1; D is perhaps TRBD1 (5 bases). Germline V gene data show CDR1 as MGHRA and CDR2 as YSYEKL. Trimming took 1 base from V and 0 from J, leaving 9 bases between them. This CDR3 spans 16 amino acids.

This chain links TRBV7-2 with TRBJ2-3; TRBD2 matches 7 bases. With V trimmed by 0 bases and J by 2 bases, 8 bases remained unmatched. Germline V gene lookup returns CDR1 SGHTA and CDR2 FQGNSA. The CDR3 is 17 amino acids. DNA of the CDR3: TGTGCCAGCAGCTTAGCTCCGGGACGGGGGGTCACAGATACGCAGTATTTT. Residues: CASSLAPGRGVTDTQYF.

The chain couples TRBV15 to TRBJ2-5, with 12 bases matching TRBD1. From germline, CDR1 is LNHNV and CDR2 YYDKDF (reference sequence). The CDR3 consists of 14 residues. J lost 5 bases, V lost 6 bases, and 4 bases had no gene match. The CDR3 reads CATSRDRGLETQYF. The CDR3 DNA reads as TGTGCCACCAGTCGGGACAGGGGGCTGGAGACCCAGTACTTC. The whole variable domain, remainder taken from reference TRBV15 and TRBJ2-5, is DAMVIQNPRYQVTQFGKPVTLSCSQTLNHNVMYWYQQKSSQAPKLLFHYYDKDFNNEADTPDNFQSRRPNTSFCFLDIRSPGLGDTAMYLCATSRDRGLETQYFGPGTRLLVL.

This chain's CDR3 is CASSRAGRSYEQYF. In nucleotides, the CDR3 is TGCGCCAGCAGCCGAGCGGGACGCTCCTACGAGCAGTACTTC. The gene calls are TRBV4-1 and TRBJ2-7; the match to TRBD2 covers 7 bases. V was pared by 4 bases and J by 0 bases, with 3 bases of the junction left unmatched. This CDR3 comprises 14 residues. Germline-derived CDR1 and CDR2 are MGHRA and YSYEKL.

The chain carries TRBV2 and TRBJ2-7; D is perhaps TRBD2 (6 bases). There are 13 residues in the CDR3. The germline gives CDR1 SNHLY, CDR2 FYNNEI. The V end lost 4 bases, the J end lost 3 bases, and 10 bases lay between the germline ends. This chain's CDR3 is CASSGQAGYEQYF. DNA of the CDR3: TGTGCCAGCAGTGGCCAAGCGGGCTACGAGCAGTACTTC.

This clone appeared many times. The J gene is TRBJ1-2, the V gene TRBV7-9; D remains unclear. The V end was cut by 2 bases, the J end by 8 bases, with 12 bases between. This CDR3 has 13 residues. CDR1 and CDR2 (germline): SEHNR, FQNEAQ (reference sequence). Here the CDR3 DNA reads TGTGCCAGCAGCTTATCGACGCGAGAAGGCTACACCTTC. This translates into CASSLSTREGYTF.

The V call is TRBV30, the J call TRBJ2-7; 7 positions match TRBD1. Germline V lookup: CDR1 GTSNPN, CDR2 SVGIG (reference sequence). The CDR3 consists of 15 residues. V lost 2 bases to trimming and J lost 3 bases; unmatched junction nucleotides: 10. The CDR3 sequence is CAWSTYDREIYEQYF. CDR3 nucleotides: TGTGCCTGGAGTACCTACGACAGGGAAATCTACGAGCAGTACTTC. Looking up the rest from reference TRBV30 and TRBJ2-7 gives the full variable domain: SQTIHQWPATLVQPVGSPLSLECTVEGTSNPNLYWYRQAAGRGLQLLFYSVGIGQISSEVPQNLSASRPQDRQFILSSKKLLLSDSGFYLCAWSTYDREIYEQYFGPGTRLTVT.

The J gene is TRBJ1-4, the V gene TRBV6-5; no definite D call. Trimming stripped 0 bases from V and 5 bases from J, with 10 bases between. The CDR3 contains 15 residues. Germline-derived CDR1 and CDR2 are MNHEY and SVGAGI. The CDR3 DNA reads TGTGCCAGCAGTTACTCGACCGGGGAGAATGAAAAACTGTTTTTT. Its translation is CASSYSTGENEKLFF.

CDR3 sequence: CASSLEQLYNEQFF. CDR3 DNA: TGCGCCAGCAGCTTGGAACAGCTATACAATGAGCAGTTCTTC. The genes are TRBV5-1 and TRBJ2-1; unclear D gene. CDR1 and CDR2 (germline): SGHRS, YFSETQ. V shed 0 bases and J shed 4 bases, with 8 bases lying between them. The CDR3 totals 14 residues.

The chain couples TRBV30 to TRBJ1-6; D ambiguous. V gave up 2 bases and J gave up 8 bases, with 10 bases separating them. CDR3 size: 13 residues. Germline CDR1 reads GTSNPN; CDR2 reads SVGIG (reference sequence). In DNA form, the CDR3 reads TGTGCCTGGAGTCGGCAGTCTGATTCACCCCTCCACTTT. Translating it yields CAWSRQSDSPLHF.

As concerns this clone: Other DNA sequences in this sample translate to the same CDR3. The chain employs TRBV5-5 and TRBJ2-5; 9 nucleotides line up with TRBD2. Germline V gives CDR1 SGHKS, CDR2 YYEKEE (reference sequence). Trimming removed 4 bases from V and 1 base from J; junction bases left unmatched: 8. The CDR3 has 16 amino acids. CDR3 residues: CASSPTSGGSQETQYF. The DNA of the CDR3 is TGTGCCAGCAGCCCGACTAGCGGAGGGTCCCAAGAGACCCAGTACTTC.

The genes are TRBV10-3 and TRBJ1-2; the D gene is possibly TRBD1 (5 bases). Per the germline V gene, CDR1 is ENHRY and CDR2 is SYGVKD. Trimming pared 5 bases from V and 7 bases from J, leaving 14 bases between. The CDR3 spans 13 residues. The CDR3 sequence: CAISYSGEAGYTF. The CDR3 DNA is TGTGCCATCAGTTACTCGGGGGAAGCTGGCTACACCTTC.